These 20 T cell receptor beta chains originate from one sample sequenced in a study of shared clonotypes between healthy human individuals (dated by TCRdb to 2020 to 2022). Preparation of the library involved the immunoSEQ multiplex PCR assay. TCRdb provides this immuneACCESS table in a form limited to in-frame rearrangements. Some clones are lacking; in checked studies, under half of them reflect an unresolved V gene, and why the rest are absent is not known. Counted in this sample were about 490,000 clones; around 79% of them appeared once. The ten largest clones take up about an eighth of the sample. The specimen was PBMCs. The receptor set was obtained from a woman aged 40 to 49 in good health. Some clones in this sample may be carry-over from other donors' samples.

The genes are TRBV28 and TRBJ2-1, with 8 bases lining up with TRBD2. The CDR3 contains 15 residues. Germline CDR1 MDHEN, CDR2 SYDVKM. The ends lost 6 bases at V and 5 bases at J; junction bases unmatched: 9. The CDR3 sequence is CASRRGERHNNEQFF. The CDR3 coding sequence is TGTGCCAGCAGGCGGGGGGAGCGGCATAACAATGAGCAGTTCTTC.

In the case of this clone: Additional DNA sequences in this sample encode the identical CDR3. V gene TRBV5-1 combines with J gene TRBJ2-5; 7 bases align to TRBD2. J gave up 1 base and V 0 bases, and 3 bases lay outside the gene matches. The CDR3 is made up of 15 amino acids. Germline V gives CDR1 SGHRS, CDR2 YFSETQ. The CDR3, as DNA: TGCGCCAGCAGCTTGGGGTCTAGCGGCCAAGAGACCCAGTACTTC. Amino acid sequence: CASSLGSSGQETQYF.

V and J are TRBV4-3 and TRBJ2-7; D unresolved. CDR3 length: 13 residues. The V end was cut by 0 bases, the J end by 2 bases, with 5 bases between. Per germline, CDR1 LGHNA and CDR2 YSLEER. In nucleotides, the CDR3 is TGCGCCAGCAGCCAAGATTGGGCCTACGAGCAGTACTTC. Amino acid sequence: CASSQDWAYEQYF.

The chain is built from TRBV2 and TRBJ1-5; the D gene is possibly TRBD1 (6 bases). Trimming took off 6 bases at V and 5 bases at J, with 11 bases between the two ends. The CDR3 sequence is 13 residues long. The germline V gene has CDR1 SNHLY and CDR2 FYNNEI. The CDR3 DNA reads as TGTGCCAGCAGCGGGGGGCGCGATCAGCCCCAGCATTTT. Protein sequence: CASSGGRDQPQHF.

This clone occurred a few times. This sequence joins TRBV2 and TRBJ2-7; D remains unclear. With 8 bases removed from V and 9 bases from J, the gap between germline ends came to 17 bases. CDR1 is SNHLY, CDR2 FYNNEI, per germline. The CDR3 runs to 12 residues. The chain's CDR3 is CASSISRLGQYF. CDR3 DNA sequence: TGTGCCAGCTCCATATCGAGGTTGGGGCAGTACTTC.

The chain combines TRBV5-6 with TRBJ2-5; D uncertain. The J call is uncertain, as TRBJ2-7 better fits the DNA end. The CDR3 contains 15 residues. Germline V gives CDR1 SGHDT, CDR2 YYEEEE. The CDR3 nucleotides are TGTGCCAGCAGCTTGGTGTACCAGCTTGGGCACGAGCAGTACTTC. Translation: CASSLVYQLGHEQYF.

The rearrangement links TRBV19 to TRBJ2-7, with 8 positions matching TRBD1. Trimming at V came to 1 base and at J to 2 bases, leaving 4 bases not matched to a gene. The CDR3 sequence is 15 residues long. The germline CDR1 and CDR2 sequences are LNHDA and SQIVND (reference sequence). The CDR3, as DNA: TGTGCCAGTAGTATAGGGCCGGACAGGGCCTACGAGCAGTACTTC. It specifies CASSIGPDRAYEQYF.

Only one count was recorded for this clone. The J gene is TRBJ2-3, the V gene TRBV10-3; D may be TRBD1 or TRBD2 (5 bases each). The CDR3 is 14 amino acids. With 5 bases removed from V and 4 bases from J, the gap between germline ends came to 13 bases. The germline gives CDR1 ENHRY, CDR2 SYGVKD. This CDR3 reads CAISRGQGSDTQYF. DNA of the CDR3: TGTGCCATCAGTCGAGGGCAGGGATCAGATACGCAGTATTTT.

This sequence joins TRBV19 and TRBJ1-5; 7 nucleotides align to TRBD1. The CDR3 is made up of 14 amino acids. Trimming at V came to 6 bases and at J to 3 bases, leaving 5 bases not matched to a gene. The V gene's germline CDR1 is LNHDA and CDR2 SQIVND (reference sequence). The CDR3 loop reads CASSQGQFNQPQHF. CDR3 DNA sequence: TGTGCCAGTAGCCAGGGACAGTTCAATCAGCCCCAGCATTTT.

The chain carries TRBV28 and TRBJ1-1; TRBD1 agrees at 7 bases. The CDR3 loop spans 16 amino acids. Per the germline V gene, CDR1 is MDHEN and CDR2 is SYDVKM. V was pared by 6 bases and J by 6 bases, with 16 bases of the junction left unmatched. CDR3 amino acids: CASRKPGQQPLSEAFF. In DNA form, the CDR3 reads TGTGCCAGCAGGAAACCGGGACAGCAGCCCCTTTCTGAAGCTTTCTTT.

The CDR3 spells CASSYLASARDTQYF. In nucleotides, the CDR3 is TGTGCCAGCAGTTACCTAGCCAGCGCCAGAGATACGCAGTATTTT. The V and J genes are TRBV6-6 and TRBJ2-3; maybe TRBD2 (5 bases). The germline V gene has CDR1 MNHNY and CDR2 SVGAGI (reference sequence). The CDR3 has 15 residues. Trimming removed 2 bases at V and 5 bases at J, with 14 bases between.

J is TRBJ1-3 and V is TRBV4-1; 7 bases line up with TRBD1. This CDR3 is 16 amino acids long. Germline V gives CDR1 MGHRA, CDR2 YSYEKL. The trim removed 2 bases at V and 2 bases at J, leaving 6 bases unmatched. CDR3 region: CASSQITTGAGNTIYF. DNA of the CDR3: TGCGCCAGCAGCCAAATTACTACAGGGGCTGGAAACACCATATATTTT.

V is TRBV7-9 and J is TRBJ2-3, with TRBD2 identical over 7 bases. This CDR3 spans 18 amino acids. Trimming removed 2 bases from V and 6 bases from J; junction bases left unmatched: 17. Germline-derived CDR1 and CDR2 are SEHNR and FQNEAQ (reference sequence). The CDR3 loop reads CASSLSIGREFRPDTQYF. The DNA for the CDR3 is TGTGCCAGCAGCTTATCGATTGGGCGGGAGTTCCGCCCGGATACGCAGTATTTT.

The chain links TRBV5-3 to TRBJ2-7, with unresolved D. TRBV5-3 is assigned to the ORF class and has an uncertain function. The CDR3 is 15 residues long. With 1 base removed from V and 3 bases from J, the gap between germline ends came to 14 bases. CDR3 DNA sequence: TGTGCCAGAAGCTTGAAGGTGCTCAGGCTCTACGAGCAGTACTTC. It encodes CARSLKVLRLYEQYF.

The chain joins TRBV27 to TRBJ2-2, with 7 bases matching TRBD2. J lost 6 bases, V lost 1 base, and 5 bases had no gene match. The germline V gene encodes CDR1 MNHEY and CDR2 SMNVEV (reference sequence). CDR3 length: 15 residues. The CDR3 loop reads CASSLFAGVPGELFF. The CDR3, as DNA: TGTGCCAGCAGTTTATTTGCGGGAGTGCCCGGGGAGCTGTTTTTT.

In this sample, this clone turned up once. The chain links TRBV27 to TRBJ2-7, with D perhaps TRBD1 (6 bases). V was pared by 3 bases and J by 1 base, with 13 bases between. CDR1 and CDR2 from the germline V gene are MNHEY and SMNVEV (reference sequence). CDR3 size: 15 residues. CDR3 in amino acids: CASSFSGQGSYEQYF. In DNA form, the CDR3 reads TGTGCCAGCAGTTTTTCGGGTCAGGGGTCCTACGAGCAGTACTTC.

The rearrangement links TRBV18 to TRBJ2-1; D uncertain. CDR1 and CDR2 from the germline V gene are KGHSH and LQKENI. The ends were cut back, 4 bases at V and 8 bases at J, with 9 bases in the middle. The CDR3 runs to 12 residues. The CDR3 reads CASSQVRHEQFF. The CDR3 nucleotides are TGTGCCAGCTCACAGGTGCGTCATGAGCAGTTCTTC.

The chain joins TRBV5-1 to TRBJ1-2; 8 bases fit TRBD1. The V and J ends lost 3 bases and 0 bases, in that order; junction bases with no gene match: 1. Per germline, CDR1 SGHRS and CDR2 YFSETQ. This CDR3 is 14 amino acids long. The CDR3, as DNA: TGCGCCAGCAGCTCGACAGGGGCTAACTATGGCTACACCTTC. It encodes CASSSTGANYGYTF.

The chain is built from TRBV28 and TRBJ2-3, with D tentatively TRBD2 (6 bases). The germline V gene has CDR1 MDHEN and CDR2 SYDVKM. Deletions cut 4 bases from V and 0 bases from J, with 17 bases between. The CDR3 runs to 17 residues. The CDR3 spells CASSSLGGPSSTDTQYF. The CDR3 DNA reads TGTGCCAGCAGTTCTCTAGGAGGGCCCTCTAGCACAGATACGCAGTATTTT.

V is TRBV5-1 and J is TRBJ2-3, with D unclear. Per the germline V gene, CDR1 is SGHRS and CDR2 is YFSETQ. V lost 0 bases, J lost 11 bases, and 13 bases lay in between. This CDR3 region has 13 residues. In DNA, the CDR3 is TGCGCCAGCAGCTTGGCCGGCAGTGTCGAGCAGTATTTT. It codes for CASSLAGSVEQYF.